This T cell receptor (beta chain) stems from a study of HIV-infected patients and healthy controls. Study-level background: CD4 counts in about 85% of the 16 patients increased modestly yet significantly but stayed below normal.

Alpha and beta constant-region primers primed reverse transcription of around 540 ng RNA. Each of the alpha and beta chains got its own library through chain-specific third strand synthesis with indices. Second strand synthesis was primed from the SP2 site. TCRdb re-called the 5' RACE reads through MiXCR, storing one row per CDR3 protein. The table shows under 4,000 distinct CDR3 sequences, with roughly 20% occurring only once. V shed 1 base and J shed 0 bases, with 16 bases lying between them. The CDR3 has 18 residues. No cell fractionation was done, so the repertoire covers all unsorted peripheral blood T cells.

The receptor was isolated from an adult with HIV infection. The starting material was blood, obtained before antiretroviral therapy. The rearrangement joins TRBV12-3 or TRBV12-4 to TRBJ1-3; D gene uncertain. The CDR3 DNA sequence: TGTGCCAGCAGTTTAGGACCCTACCCAGGTTCCTCTGGAAACACCATATATTTT. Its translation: CASSLGPYPGSSGNTIYF.